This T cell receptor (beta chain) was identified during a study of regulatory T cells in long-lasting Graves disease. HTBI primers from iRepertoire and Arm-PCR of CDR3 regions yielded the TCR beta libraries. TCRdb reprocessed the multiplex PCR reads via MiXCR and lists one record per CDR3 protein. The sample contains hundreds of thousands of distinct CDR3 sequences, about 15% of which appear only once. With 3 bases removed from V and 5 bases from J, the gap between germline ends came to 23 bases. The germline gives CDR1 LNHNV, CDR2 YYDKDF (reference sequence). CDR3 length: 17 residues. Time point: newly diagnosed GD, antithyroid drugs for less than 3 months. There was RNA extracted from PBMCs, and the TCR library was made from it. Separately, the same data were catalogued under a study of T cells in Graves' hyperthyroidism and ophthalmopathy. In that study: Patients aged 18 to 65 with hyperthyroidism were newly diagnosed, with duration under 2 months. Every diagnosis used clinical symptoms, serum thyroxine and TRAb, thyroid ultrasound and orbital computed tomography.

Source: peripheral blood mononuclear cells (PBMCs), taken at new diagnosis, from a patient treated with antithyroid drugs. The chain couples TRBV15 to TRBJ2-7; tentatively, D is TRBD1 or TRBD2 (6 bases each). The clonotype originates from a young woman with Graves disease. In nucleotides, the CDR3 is TGTGCCACCAGCAGGGATTCTCGGGGGCCCACGGACGACGAGCAGTACTTC. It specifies CATSRDSRGPTDDEQYF.